The 10 T cell receptor beta chains below come from one sample, sequenced in a study of response to subunit inactivated influenza vaccine. In TCRdb, the RT-PCR reads were re-called with MiXCR into one record per CDR3 protein. The sample lists 650,000 to 800,000 distinct CDR3 sequences, roughly 18% occurring once. The specimen comprised PBMCs from blood, sampled more than 4 days after vaccination. The receptors stem from a man between 50 and 59 years old who received an inactivated influenza vaccine.

J is TRBJ2-7 and V is TRBV10-3, with 12 positions matching TRBD2. This CDR3 region has 15 residues. J lost 3 bases, V lost 0 bases, and 0 bases had no gene match. Germline CDR1 reads ENHRY; CDR2 reads SYGVKD. The CDR3 region has the DNA TGTGCCATCAGTGAGTCGACTAGCGGGAGCTACGAGCAGTACTTC. Residues: CAISESTSGSYEQYF.

In this sample, this clonotype turned up a few times. J is TRBJ2-3 and V is TRBV7-2, with TRBD2 matching 11 bases. The germline gives CDR1 SGHTA, CDR2 FQGNSA. V dropped 5 bases and J dropped 2; count of bases not matched to a gene: 6. This CDR3 spans 16 amino acids. In DNA, the CDR3 is TGTGCCAGCAGCGTTGCTAGCGGGAGGTTCACAGATACGCAGTATTTT. Its translation is CASSVASGRFTDTQYF. Full variable domain (remainder filled in from reference TRBV7-2 and TRBJ2-3): GAGVSQSPSNKVTEKGKDVELRCDPISGHTALYWYRQSLGQGLEFLIYFQGNSAPDKSGLPSDRFSAERTGGSVSTLTIQRTQQEDSAVYLCASSVASGRFTDTQYFGPGTRLTVL.

This clonotype was detected only a few times. V usage is TRBV2 and J usage is TRBJ2-7; 8 bases match TRBD2. J gave up 5 bases and V 2 bases, and 11 bases lay outside the gene matches. Germline assignment: CDR1 SNHLY and CDR2 FYNNEI. The CDR3 spans 16 residues. The CDR3 spells CASSEFTGGPGHEQYF. The CDR3 coding sequence is TGTGCCAGCAGTGAATTTACGGGAGGGCCGGGACACGAGCAGTACTTC. Combining the CDR3 with reference TRBV2 and TRBJ2-7 gives the whole variable domain EPEVTQTPSHQVTQMGQEVILRCVPISNHLYFYWYRQILGQKVEFLVSFYNNEISEKSEIFDDQFSVERPDGSNFTLKIRSTKLEDSAMYFCASSEFTGGPGHEQYFGPGTRLTVT.

This clonotype was observed once. The chain joins TRBV5-1 to TRBJ1-1; no clear D gene. The CDR3 is 16 amino acids. The V gene lost 4 bases and the J gene lost 4 bases, with 20 bases spanning the gap. CDR1 is SGHRS and CDR2 is YFSETQ in the germline V gene. CDR3 nucleotides: TGCGCCAGCAGCCCCGAAGTAGGGCACTCGGGCACTGAAGCTTTCTTT. Amino acids: CASSPEVGHSGTEAFF.

This clonotype came up once. J is TRBJ2-1 and V is TRBV7-2; 9 bases match TRBD2. This CDR3 comprises 16 residues. V was clipped by 5 bases and J by 3 bases; unmatched bases: 8. Germline CDR1 and CDR2: SGHTA and FQGNSA. The CDR3 region has the DNA TGTGCCAGCAGCCCGGGAGCGGGGGGTATCTACAATGAGCAGTTCTTC. This encodes CASSPGAGGIYNEQFF.

In this sample, this clonotype turned up a few times. The V call is TRBV4-2, the J call TRBJ2-5; TRBD2 is a possible D gene (5 bases). This CDR3 has 15 residues. Germline assignment: CDR1 LGHNA and CDR2 YNFKEQ. Trimming stripped 4 bases from V and 2 bases from J, with 14 bases between. CDR3 in amino acids: CASSPLRDLQETQYF. CDR3 sequence (DNA): TGTGCCAGCAGCCCCCTGAGGGATCTGCAAGAGACCCAGTACTTC.

The J gene is TRBJ2-2, the V gene TRBV20-1, with a weak D call TRBD2 (6 bases). The CDR3 has 14 residues. CDR1 and CDR2 from the germline V gene are DFQATT and SNEGSKA (reference sequence). Trimming cost V 4 bases and J 4 bases, with 13 bases left between them. CDR3 residues: CSAKLGGGTGELFF. The CDR3 DNA reads TGCAGTGCTAAACTGGGAGGCGGCACCGGGGAGCTGTTTTTT.

The V call is TRBV7-9, the J call TRBJ2-1, with a weak D call TRBD1 (5 bases). The germline CDR1 and CDR2 sequences are SEHNR and FQNEAQ (reference sequence). CDR3 length: 15 residues. Trimming took off 1 base at V and 8 bases at J, with 15 bases between the two ends. CDR3 sequence (DNA): TGTGCCAGCAGCTTAGGGGGCCTCCTGAACCATGAGCAGTTCTTC. It translates to CASSLGGLLNHEQFF. The full variable domain, its missing parts supplied by reference TRBV7-9 and TRBJ2-1, is DTGVSQNPRHKITKRGQNVTFRCDPISEHNRLYWYRQTLGQGPEFLTYFQNEAQLEKSRLLSDRFSAERPKGSFSTLEIQRTEQGDSAMYLCASSLGGLLNHEQFFGPGTRLTVL.

This clonotype was counted a few times. The J gene is TRBJ2-7, the V gene TRBV7-9; no firm D call. Per germline, CDR1 SEHNR and CDR2 FQNEAQ (reference sequence). V lost 5 bases and J lost 1, with 9 bases in between. This CDR3 has 13 amino acids. The CDR3 protein is CASSAPLSYEQYF. In nucleotides, the CDR3 is TGTGCCAGCAGCGCCCCCCTATCCTACGAGCAGTACTTC.

The J gene is TRBJ2-7, the V gene TRBV12-3 or TRBV12-4; perhaps TRBD1 as D (6 bases). The CDR3 runs 14 residues. Trimming took off 5 bases at V and 0 bases at J, with 11 bases between the two ends. This chain's CDR3 is CASSERQVSYEQYF. CDR3 nucleotide sequence: TGTGCCAGCAGTGAACGACAGGTCTCCTACGAGCAGTACTTC.